In its sample, the clone carrying this T cell receptor (beta chain) was seen a few times. Those who donated, Caucasian adults without exception, all lived in Nashville, Tennessee. Once extracted for a subset, genomic DNA was divided evenly among several immunoSEQ plates. Assay: immunoSEQ multiplex PCR; the TCRdb copy retains only in-frame clones and omits some. The repertoire holds 2,500,000 or so clones, with just under 95% as singletons. The CDR3 consists of 13 residues. CDR1 SNHLY and CDR2 FYNNEI come from the germline V gene. Deletions cut 8 bases from V and 6 bases from J, with 16 bases between. This entry belongs to a study of shared clonotypes between healthy human individuals. Background on the study: There were three CD4 naive, three CD4 memory, two CD8 naive and one CD8 memory plates per donor.

The chain joins TRBV2 to TRBJ1-2, with D possibly matching TRBD1 (5 bases). Source material: naive CD4+ T cells from PBMCs. Subset described: CD45RA+ positively selected. This TCR was sampled from a man between 18 and 35 years old in good health. Some clones in this sample may be carry-over from other donors' samples. The CDR3: CASCQSWGNGYTF. Written as DNA, the CDR3 is TGTGCCAGCTGCCAGTCATGGGGGAATGGCTACACCTTC. The full variable domain, its missing parts supplied by reference TRBV2 and TRBJ1-2, is EPEVTQTPSHQVTQMGQEVILRCVPISNHLYFYWYRQILGQKVEFLVSFYNNEISEKSEIFDDQFSVERPDGSNFTLKIRSTKLEDSAMYFCASCQSWGNGYTFGSGTRLTVV.